These 14 T cell receptor beta chains came from one sample sequenced in a study of OX40 agonist ivuxolimab in advanced cancers. Assay used: immunoSEQ multiplex PCR; TCRdb lists only in-frame clones, some missing. The sample holds about 32,000 clones, about nine tenths seen once. Sequences were derived from CD4+ or CD8+ T cells sorted from blood, sampled in a trial of the OX40 agonist ivuxolimab. Source of these receptors: an adult with an advanced solid tumor such as melanoma, head and neck, liver or kidney cancer.

The chain is built from TRBV7-2 and TRBJ1-6; D might be TRBD1 (5 bases). Trimming shortened V by 1 base and J by 0 bases, and 13 bases separated the two germline ends. Germline V gene lookup returns CDR1 SGHTA and CDR2 FQGNSA. The CDR3 is made up of 18 amino acids. This CDR3 reads CASSLVGALSSYNSPLHF. The CDR3 coding sequence is TGTGCCAGCAGCTTAGTCGGGGCCTTGAGCTCCTATAATTCACCCCTCCACTTT.

V is TRBV7-6 and J is TRBJ2-6, with a tentative D call TRBD1 (6 bases). Between the trimmed V and J ends, which lost 4 bases and 0 bases, there was a span of 10 bases. The V gene's germline CDR1 is SGHVS and CDR2 FNYEAQ. The CDR3 spans 16 residues. The CDR3 is CASSSLGGSGANVLTF. DNA of the CDR3: TGTGCCAGCAGCTCTTTAGGGGGCTCTGGGGCCAACGTCCTGACTTTC.

The J gene is TRBJ2-1, the V gene TRBV12-5; 9 bases agree with TRBD1. Germline CDR1 and CDR2: LGHNT and FRNRAP. The J segment lost 8 bases and the V segment lost 7 bases, leaving 9 bases of the junction unmatched. The CDR3 contains 14 residues. CDR3 protein: CASARDRVLDEQFF. DNA for the CDR3: TGTGCTAGTGCCAGGGACAGGGTTCTCGATGAGCAGTTCTTC.

This clone appeared a few times. The J gene is TRBJ1-2, the V gene TRBV7-9; D is possibly TRBD1 (5 bases). This CDR3 region has 14 residues. V was cut by 5 bases and J by 3 bases, with 13 bases left in between. Germline V gene sequence: CDR1 SEHNR, CDR2 FQNEAQ (reference sequence). CDR3 in amino acids: CASSPPGGDYGYTF. In DNA form, the CDR3 reads TGTGCCAGCAGCCCGCCGGGGGGGGACTATGGCTACACCTTC.

The V and J genes are TRBV19 and TRBJ1-5; tentative D call: TRBD1 (5 bases). CDR3 length equals 15 residues. V gave up 5 bases and J gave up 2 bases, with 13 bases separating them. Germline V gene sequence: CDR1 LNHDA, CDR2 SQIVND (reference sequence). This CDR3 is CASSFFRDGNQPQHF. The DNA for the CDR3 is TGTGCCAGTAGTTTCTTCCGGGACGGCAATCAGCCCCAGCATTTT.

V usage is TRBV2 and J usage is TRBJ2-1; maybe TRBD2 (7 bases). V lost 6 bases and J 3 bases, leaving 15 bases between the germline ends. The V gene's germline CDR1 is SNHLY and CDR2 FYNNEI. The CDR3 consists of 15 residues. In DNA, the CDR3 is TGTGCCAGCAGAATTGGGGGGGCGCGCTACAATGAGCAGTTCTTC. Amino acids: CASRIGGARYNEQFF.

The chain links TRBV5-4 to TRBJ2-1; TRBD1 is a possible D gene (6 bases). The CDR3 runs 14 residues. Trimming took off 4 bases at V and 6 bases at J, with 14 bases between the two ends. Per the germline V gene, CDR1 is SGHNT and CDR2 is YYREEE (reference sequence). The DNA of the CDR3 is TGTGCCAGCAGCGCGATAGGGGGTCCCAATGAGCAGTTCTTC. Protein sequence: CASSAIGGPNEQFF.

Note on this clone: One end of the junction does not line up with germline, which may come from a read error. The gene calls are TRBV7-7 and TRBJ2-7; D is undetermined. This CDR3 has 13 amino acids. Germline CDR1 reads SSHAT; CDR2 reads FNYEAQ (reference sequence). The CDR3 spells CASSLELPGEQYF. DNA of the CDR3: TGTGCTAGCAGCTTAGAACTCCCCGGCGAGCAGTACTTC.

The chain joins TRBV7-9 to TRBJ2-7, with D perhaps matching TRBD1 (7 bases). The CDR3 sequence is 13 residues long. Trimming shortened V by 5 bases and J by 7 bases, and 15 bases separated the two germline ends. CDR1 SEHNR and CDR2 FQNEAQ come from the germline V gene (reference sequence). The CDR3: CASSARGALEQYV. The DNA of the CDR3 is TGTGCCAGCAGCGCCAGGGGGGCGCTTGAGCAGTACGTC.

The chain links TRBV13 to TRBJ1-5, with D maybe TRBD1 (5 bases). The CDR3 length is 13 residues. V was trimmed by 4 bases and J by 5 bases, leaving 9 bases between them. CDR1 and CDR2 (germline): PRHDT, FYEKMQ (reference sequence). CDR3: CASSSGGHQPQHF. The CDR3 nucleotides are TGTGCCAGCAGCTCGGGGGGTCATCAGCCCCAGCATTTT.

This chain joins TRBV21-1 and TRBJ2-5; TRBD2 is taken as the D call from the table, unchecked against the DNA. TRBV21-1 is a pseudogene. This CDR3 has 19 residues. CDR3 in DNA: TGTGCCAGCAGCAACGGGTGGGCTAGCGGGGGGCCGGTGGAGGAGACCCAGTACTTC. This translates into CASSNGWASGGPVEETQYF.

V and J are TRBV9 and TRBJ2-2, with D perhaps matching TRBD2 (6 bases). CDR1 SGDLS and CDR2 YYNGEE come from the germline V gene. The CDR3 length is 16 residues. Between the trimmed V and J ends, which lost 4 bases and 4 bases, there was a span of 17 bases. The CDR3 coding sequence is TGTGCCAGCAGCCGGAGGGTCTTGGGTAGCACCGGGGAGCTGTTTTTT. Its protein product is CASSRRVLGSTGELFF.

This clone was detected once. This chain connects TRBV7-6 to TRBJ2-5; no definite D call. Between the trimmed V and J ends, which lost 1 base and 2 bases, there was a span of 14 bases. Germline CDR1 is SGHVS and CDR2 is FNYEAQ. The CDR3 runs 16 residues. CDR3 nucleotides: TGTGCCAGCAGCTTAGAAAGGCCTGGACCGCAAGAGACCCAGTACTTC. It is translated as CASSLERPGPQETQYF.

The rearrangement uses TRBV19 and TRBJ1-1; D unclear. Between the trimmed V and J ends, which lost 5 bases and 0 bases, there was a span of 7 bases. This CDR3 contains 13 residues. Germline CDR1 and CDR2: LNHDA and SQIVND (reference sequence). As DNA, the CDR3 is TGTGCCAGTAGTTACAGTTTGAACACTGAAGCTTTCTTT. It codes for CASSYSLNTEAFF.